This T cell receptor (beta chain) was identified during a study of shared clonotypes between healthy human individuals. This clone was seen once. With 0 bases removed from V and 5 bases from J, the gap between germline ends came to 14 bases. The CDR3 is 15 residues long. The germline gives CDR1 SGHRS, CDR2 YFSETQ. Only in-frame clones appear in the TCRdb table, and some are missing; sequencing was by immunoSEQ multiplex PCR. The sample yields more than 400,000 clones, about 96% seen once. The sequenced sample was naive CD4+ T cells sorted from blood. The subset denotes: CD45RA+ positively selected. The clonotype was recovered from a woman aged 30 to 39 in good health. V usage is TRBV5-1 and J usage is TRBJ2-5; D assignment may be TRBD1 or TRBD2 (5 bases each). CDR3 in DNA: TGCGCCAGCAGCTTGGTGAGGGGTGGCGTGGAGACCCAGTACTTC. It yields the protein CASSLVRGGVETQYF.